This TCR beta chain was obtained from a study of quantifying T cell responses using KT2 cells. Study background: Reverse transcription used primers in the TCR alpha and beta constant regions. Under optimum conditions, T4 ligation efficiency was estimated at more than 10%.

Points from the study as a whole: Even the lowest spike-in, about one KT2 cell per 100,000 PBMC, yielded detectable KT2 sequences. KT2 sequence counts showed saturation when very many KT2 cells were spiked in.

Concerning this clonotype itself: Antigen: not known.

CDR1 MNHEY and CDR2 SVGAGI come from the germline V gene. V shed 6 bases and J shed 6 bases, with 19 bases lying between them. This CDR3 has 15 residues. A single-stranded UMI oligo with SP2 sequence was ligated to cDNA 3' ends. An equimolar mix of RC1.1 and RC1.2 primed the beta chain across TRBC1 and TRBC2. TCR alpha and beta chains were handled separately starting at the second PCR. TCRdb passed the UMI-ligation and nested PCR reads through MiXCR, listing each CDR3 protein once. This table has over 55,000 distinct CDR3 sequences, 10% to 15% appearing once. The sequence was obtained from a human donor. The V gene is TRBV6-5, the J gene TRBJ2-3, with D uncertain. Input material: PBMCs spiked with cells of the T cell clone KT2. The CDR3 sequence: CASRPWLVGGDTQYF. CDR3 DNA: TGTGCCAGCAGACCCTGGCTAGTGGGCGGTGATACGCAGTATTTT.